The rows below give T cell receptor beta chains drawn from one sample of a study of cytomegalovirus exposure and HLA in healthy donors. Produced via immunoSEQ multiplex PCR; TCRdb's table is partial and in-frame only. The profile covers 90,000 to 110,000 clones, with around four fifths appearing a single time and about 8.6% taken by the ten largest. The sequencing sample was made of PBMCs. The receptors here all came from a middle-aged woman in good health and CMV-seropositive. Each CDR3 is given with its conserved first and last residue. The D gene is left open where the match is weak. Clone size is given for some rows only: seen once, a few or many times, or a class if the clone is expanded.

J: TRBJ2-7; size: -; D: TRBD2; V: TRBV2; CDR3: CASTSPGRGTYEQYF; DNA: TGTGCCAGCACTTCGCCTGGGAGGGGAACCTACGAGCAGTACTTC
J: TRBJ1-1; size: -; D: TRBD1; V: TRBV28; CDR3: CASSQTGSMNTEAFF; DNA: TGTGCCAGCAGCCAGACAGGGAGTATGAACACTGAAGCTTTCTTT
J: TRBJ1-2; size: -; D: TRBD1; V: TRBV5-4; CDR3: CASSLGLRGQGSSDYGYTF; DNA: TGTGCCAGCAGCTTGGGGTTGAGGGGACAGGGGAGTTCCGACTATGGCTACACCTTC
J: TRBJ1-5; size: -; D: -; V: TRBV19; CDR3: CASTPGRGYQPQHF; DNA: TGTGCCAGTACCCCGGGGAGGGGATATCAGCCCCAGCATTTT
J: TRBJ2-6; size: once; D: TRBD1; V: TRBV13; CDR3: CASRTGGLGGANVLTF; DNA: TGTGCCAGTCGCACAGGGGGCTTGGGTGGGGCCAACGTCCTGACTTTC
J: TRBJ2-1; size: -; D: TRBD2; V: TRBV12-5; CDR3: CASEQIFPGTTNEQFF; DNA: TGTGCTAGTGAGCAGATCTTCCCCGGGACTACCAATGAGCAGTTCTTC
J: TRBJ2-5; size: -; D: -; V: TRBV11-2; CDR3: CASSLTEQYF; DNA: TGTGCCAGCAGCTTGACTGAGCAGTACTTC
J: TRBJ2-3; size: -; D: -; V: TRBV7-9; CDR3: CASSQQSRFYTDTQYF; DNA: TGTGCCAGCAGCCAGCAGAGCAGGTTCTACACAGATACGCAGTATTTT
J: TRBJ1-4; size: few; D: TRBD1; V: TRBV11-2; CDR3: CASSFGDRVGEKLFF; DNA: TGTGCCAGCAGCTTTGGTGACAGGGTCGGAGAAAAACTGTTTTTT
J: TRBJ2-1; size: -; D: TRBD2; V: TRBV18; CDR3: CASSPLAVSYNEQFF; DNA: TGTGCCAGCTCACCGCTAGCGGTATCCTACAATGAGCAGTTCTTC
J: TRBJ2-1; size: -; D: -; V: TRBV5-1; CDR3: CASPIRGGYNEQFF; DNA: TGCGCCAGCCCGATTCGGGGAGGATACAATGAGCAGTTCTTC
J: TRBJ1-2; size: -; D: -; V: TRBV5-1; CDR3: CASSLGTDTHGYTF; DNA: TGCGCCAGCAGCTTGGGGACAGACACCCACGGCTACACCTTC
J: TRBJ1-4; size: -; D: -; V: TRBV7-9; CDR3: CASSLGQGSWRNEKLFF; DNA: TGTGCCAGCAGCTTAGGTCAGGGGTCCTGGCGAAATGAAAAACTGTTTTTT
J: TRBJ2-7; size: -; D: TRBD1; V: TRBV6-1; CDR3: CASSEGSGGYEQYF; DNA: TGTGCCAGCAGTGAAGGGTCAGGGGGCTACGAGCAGTACTTC
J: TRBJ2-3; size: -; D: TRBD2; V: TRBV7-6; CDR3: CASSPRLSGGTDTQYF; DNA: TGTGCCAGCAGCCCAAGGTTATCCGGGGGGACAGATACGCAGTATTTT
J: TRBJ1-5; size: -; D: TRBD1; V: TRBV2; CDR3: CASSEDRGLKYGQPQHF; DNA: TGTGCCAGCAGTGAGGACAGGGGGCTAAAATATGGCCAGCCCCAGCATTTT
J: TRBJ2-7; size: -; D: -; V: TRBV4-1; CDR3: CASSQGERSEQYF; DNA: TGCGCCAGCAGCCAAGGGGAGAGATCCGAGCAGTACTTC
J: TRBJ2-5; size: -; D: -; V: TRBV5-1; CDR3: CASSLFAGSGETQYF; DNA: TGCGCCAGCAGCTTGTTCGCGGGGTCTGGGGAGACCCAGTACTTC
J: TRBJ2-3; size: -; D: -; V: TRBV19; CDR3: CASSIDGGRDTQYF; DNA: TGTGCCAGTAGTATAGATGGGGGGAGAGATACGCAGTATTTT
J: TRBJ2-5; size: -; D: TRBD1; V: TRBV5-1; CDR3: CASSLGQGQETQYF; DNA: TGCGCCAGCAGCTTGGGACAGGGCCAAGAGACCCAGTACTTC
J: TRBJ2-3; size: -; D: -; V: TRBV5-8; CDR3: CASSFEGRQLQYF; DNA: TGTGCCAGCAGCTTTGAAGGCCGACAGCTGCAGTATTTT
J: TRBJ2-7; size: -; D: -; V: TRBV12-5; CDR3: CASGLAAAEQYF; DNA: TGTGCTAGTGGTTTGGCCGCAGCGGAGCAGTACTTC
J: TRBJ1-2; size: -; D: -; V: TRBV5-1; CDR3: CASSPATITKIGYTF; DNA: TGCGCCAGCAGCCCGGCCACTATCACAAAAATAGGCTACACCTTC